Listed below are T cell receptor beta chains from one sample, sequenced in a study of CD8+CD57+ T cells in acquired aplastic anemia. TCRdb re-analysed the reads in MiXCR, keeping a single row per CDR3 protein. The sample includes about 290,000 distinct CDR3 sequences, under 60% of them seen just once. The sample was sorted CD4+, CD8+, or CD8+CD57+ T cells (not recorded which) from PBMCs. The source of these receptors is a human donor with aplastic anemia. Both conserved end residues are part of each CDR3. D genes are given only for firm matches. A clone size is listed for some rows: how often the clone was seen (once, few, many), or a class if it is expanded.

CSARVATGGQPQHF,TGCAGTGCTAGAGTTGCTACAGGGGGTCAGCCCCAGCATTTT,TRBD1,many,TRBV20-1,TRBJ1-5
CASSLATGSYNEQFF,TGTGCCAGCAGCTTAGCCACAGGGTCCTACAATGAGCAGTTCTTC,NA,NA,TRBV7-9,TRBJ2-1
CAISAGISYEQYF,TGTGCCATCAGTGCCGGGATCTCCTACGAGCAGTACTTC,NA,few,TRBV10-3,TRBJ2-7
CSVVGNSYEQYF,TGCAGCGTTGTCGGGAACTCCTACGAGCAGTACTTC,NA,few,TRBV29-1,TRBJ2-7
CASSPNPDFKETQYF,TGTGCCAGCAGCCCAAACCCGGACTTTAAAGAGACCCAGTACTTC,NA,few,TRBV12-3/TRBV12-4,TRBJ2-5
CATSDPRTAGYEQYF,TGTGCCACCAGTGACCCCAGGACTGCCGGCTACGAGCAGTACTTC,NA,once,TRBV24-1,TRBJ2-7
CASSLLETGELFF,TGTGCCAGCAGCCTACTTGAAACCGGGGAGCTGTTTTTT,NA,many,TRBV11-3,TRBJ2-2
CASSPTSFSTQYF,TGTGCCAGCAGCCCGACTAGTTTCAGTACGCAGTATTTT,NA,NA,TRBV7-3,TRBJ2-3
CASSLEVRSPLHF,TGCGCCAGCAGCTTGGAGGTGCGGTCACCCCTCCACTTT,NA,few,TRBV5-1,TRBJ1-6
CASSPTGTSYEQYF,TGTGCCAGCAGCCCGACCGGGACTAGCTACGAGCAGTACTTC,TRBD2,many,TRBV3-1,TRBJ2-7
CATSDLQSETQYF,TGTGCCACCAGTGATTTGCAGTCGGAGACCCAGTACTTC,NA,once,TRBV24-1,TRBJ2-5
CSVVPSGPTYNEQFF,TGCAGCGTTGTTCCTAGCGGGCCGACCTACAATGAGCAGTTCTTC,TRBD2,NA,TRBV29-1,TRBJ2-1
CASSNQGNTEAFF,TGTGCCAGCAGCAACCAAGGGAACACTGAAGCTTTCTTT,NA,few,TRBV7-3,TRBJ1-1
CASSLGRTDNSPLHF,TGTGCCAGCAGCTTAGGAAGGACGGACAATTCACCCCTCCACTTT,NA,many,TRBV11-1,TRBJ1-6
CASTLQAGVADTQYF,TGTGCCAGTACCCTGCAAGCGGGAGTGGCAGATACGCAGTATTTT,TRBD2,few,TRBV19,TRBJ2-3
CASSPDPPGTGDLLQFF,TGCGCCAGCAGCCCCGACCCGCCCGGGACAGGGGACCTTTTGCAGTTCTTC,TRBD1,many,TRBV5-1,TRBJ2-1
CSVEKRDRAGGYTF,TGCAGCGTTGAGAAGCGGGACAGGGCGGGTGGCTACACCTTC,TRBD1,many,TRBV29-1,TRBJ1-2
CASSESGPLETQYF,TGCGCCAGCAGTGAATCAGGGCCACTTGAGACCCAGTACTTC,NA,NA,TRBV10-2,TRBJ2-5
CASSLDNTGEQYF,TGCGCCAGCAGCTTGGACAACACAGGGGAGCAGTACTTC,NA,NA,TRBV5-1,TRBJ2-7
CASSVEALNTEAFF,TGTGCCAGCAGTGTTGAAGCATTGAACACTGAAGCTTTCTTT,NA,many,TRBV2,TRBJ1-1
CASGLDRDTLGSNQPQHF,TGTGCTAGTGGTTTGGACCGGGACACCCTCGGAAGCAATCAGCCCCAGCATTTT,NA,many,TRBV12-5,TRBJ1-5
CATSDGTGSSTDTQYF,TGTGCCACCAGTGATGGGACTGGCTCTAGCACAGATACGCAGTATTTT,NA,many,TRBV24-1,TRBJ2-3
CSVPRQGSSYEQYF,TGCAGCGTCCCCCGCCAGGGTAGCTCCTACGAGCAGTACTTC,NA,once,TRBV29-1,TRBJ2-7
CASRTPGLAVQDTQYF,TGTGCCAGCCGTACCCCGGGACTAGCGGTCCAAGATACGCAGTATTTT,TRBD2,NA,TRBV12-3/TRBV12-4,TRBJ2-3
CASSLAGEQETQYF,TGTGCCAGCAGCCTAGCGGGGGAGCAAGAGACCCAGTACTTC,TRBD2,NA,TRBV3-1,TRBJ2-5
CASSSSGWTEAFF,TGCGCCAGCAGTTCCAGTGGGTGGACTGAAGCTTTCTTT,NA,many,TRBV10-1,TRBJ1-1
CSSRVGRPSYEQYF,TGTTCCAGCAGAGTGGGACGGCCCTCCTACGAGCAGTACTTT,NA,NA,TRBV2,TRBJ2-7
CAITGGVNSPLHF,TGTGCCATCACGGGAGGGGTCAATTCACCCCTCCACTTT,NA,NA,TRBV10-3,TRBJ1-6
CATSRDRLTNERLFF,TGTGCCACCAGCAGAGATAGGCTTACTAATGAAAGACTGTTTTTT,NA,NA,TRBV15,TRBJ1-4
CASNWDRNQPQHF,TGTGCCAGTAACTGGGACAGAAATCAGCCCCAGCATTTT,TRBD1,NA,TRBV19,TRBJ1-5
CASSRTRGTEAFF,TGTGCCAGTTCCCGGACGAGAGGCACTGAAGCTTTCTTT,NA,once,TRBV19,TRBJ1-1
CASSSRDRDSYEQYF,TGTGCCAGCAGCTCCCGGGACAGGGACTCCTACGAGCAGTACTTC,TRBD1,NA,TRBV7-4,TRBJ2-7
CASQASGEYNEQFF,TGCGCCAGCCAAGCTAGCGGAGAATACAATGAGCAGTTCTTC,TRBD2,many,TRBV5-1,TRBJ2-1
CASADPLYGYTF,TGTGCCAGTGCAGACCCTCTTTATGGCTACACCTTC,NA,many,TRBV27,TRBJ1-2
CSVFGDISQTQYF,TGCAGCGTTTTTGGAGACATTTCGCAGACCCAGTACTTC,NA,NA,TRBV29-1,TRBJ2-5
CASSLDRGPLHF,TGTGCCAGCAGCTTAGACAGGGGTCCCCTCCACTTT,TRBD1,NA,TRBV7-9,TRBJ1-6
CASSDLYFPGNTIYF,TGTGCCAGCAGTGACCTGTATTTCCCTGGAAACACCATATATTTT,NA,NA,TRBV25-1,TRBJ1-3
CASSTGTSGRAGDTQYF,TGCGCCAGCAGCACCGGGACTAGCGGGAGGGCCGGTGATACGCAGTATTTT,TRBD2,NA,TRBV10-2,TRBJ2-3
CSATLAGGAVETQYF,TGCAGTGCTACACTAGCGGGAGGGGCGGTGGAGACCCAGTACTTC,TRBD2,NA,TRBV20-1,TRBJ2-5
CASSFDRDRGYTF,TGTGCCAGCAGTTTCGACAGGGATCGTGGCTACACCTTC,TRBD1,many,TRBV12-3/TRBV12-4,TRBJ1-2
CASSRLGYAQVTDTQYF,TGTGCCAGCAGCCGACTGGGGTACGCACAGGTCACAGATACGCAGTATTTT,NA,NA,TRBV7-2,TRBJ2-3
CASSQIGGAGGADTEAFF,TGTGCCAGCAGCCAAATAGGGGGGGCAGGGGGCGCGGATACTGAAGCTTTCTTT,TRBD1,NA,TRBV3-1,TRBJ1-1
CASSRSRASTNEKLFF,TGTGCCAGCTCACGCTCCCGGGCATCGACTAATGAAAAACTGTTTTTT,NA,NA,TRBV18,TRBJ1-4
CASSNDRAGNTIYF,TGTGCCAGCAGTAATGACAGGGCTGGAAACACCATATATTTT,TRBD1,once,TRBV5-6,TRBJ1-3
CASSDLTGGRTETQYF,TGTGCCAGCAGCGATCTGACAGGGGGCCGGACAGAGACCCAGTACTTC,TRBD1,NA,TRBV7-3,TRBJ2-5
CASSPPGRPNTGELFF,TGTGCCAGCTCACCACCGGGCAGGCCGAACACCGGGGAGCTGTTTTTT,NA,few,TRBV18,TRBJ2-2
CASSTDLAGATTGTQYF,TGTGCCAGCAGCACTGACTTGGCGGGAGCCACCACGGGGACGCAGTATTTT,TRBD2,NA,TRBV7-8,TRBJ2-3
CSARAGDRSNTEAFF,TGCAGTGCTAGAGCCGGGGACAGGTCAAACACTGAAGCTTTCTTT,TRBD1,NA,TRBV20-1,TRBJ1-1
CASNRGRTGELFF,TGTGCCAGTAACCGGGGGCGCACCGGGGAGCTGTTTTTT,NA,NA,TRBV7-3,TRBJ2-2
CASSPSRSGQGSSPLHF,TGTGCCAGCAGCCCGTCTAGGAGTGGGCAGGGGAGCTCACCCCTCCACTTT,NA,NA,TRBV2,TRBJ1-6
CASSWTSGYEQYF,TGTGCCAGCAGCTGGACTAGTGGATACGAGCAGTACTTC,TRBD2,NA,TRBV11-2,TRBJ2-7
CSVAGDMNTEAFF,TGCAGCGTCGCAGGGGACATGAACACTGAAGCTTTCTTT,NA,NA,TRBV29-1,TRBJ1-1